This note documents a single T cell receptor beta chain sequence. The CDR3 extends over 14 amino acids. CDR1 and CDR2 (germline): SGHTA, FQGNSA. Deletions cut 4 bases from V and 4 bases from J, with 12 bases between. Each recovered donor of Cohort 3 presented with two negative PCRs, clearance, or symptom resolution. Per the original data handling: Amplified reference gene primers provided the basis for estimating nucleated cell counts. The method was immunoSEQ multiplex PCR; TCRdb's version includes in-frame clones alone and lacks a portion of them. V, J and clone size reflect that table, while D and trimming were determined from the DNA. The data show roughly 180,000 clones, 65% to 90% seen once. This record comes from a study of blood T cell repertoires in COVID-19. Study-level information: Both acute and convalescent COVID-19 samples were obtained from the United States, Italy and Spain. The cDNA or gDNA used as material had been derived from T cells, B-cell-depleted T cells, or PBMCs.

Sample: PBMCs or T cells enriched from blood (not recorded which). The TCR originated in a man aged 40-55 years who had recovered from COVID-19. V and J are TRBV7-2 and TRBJ2-3; a possible D gene is TRBD1 (5 bases). CDR3 coding DNA: TGTGCCAGCAGCTACGACCCAGGGTCAGATACGCAGTATTTT. Protein: CASSYDPGSDTQYF.